Below are 17 T cell receptor beta chains sequenced from a single sample in a study of T cell repertoires in cytomegalovirus infection. TCRdb fed the reads into MiXCR, producing one record per CDR3 protein. The table includes about 260,000 distinct CDR3 sequences, 9.1% detected once. The sequencing sample was made of PBMCs. The origin of the receptors is a human donor in good health (CMV status not recorded). Some clones in this sample may be carry-over from other donors' samples.

This clonotype was counted many times. The gene calls are TRBV7-2 and TRBJ1-3; a possible D gene is TRBD1 (5 bases). The CDR3 runs 15 residues. The germline gives CDR1 SGHTA, CDR2 FQGNSA. The V end was cut by 3 bases, the J end by 4 bases, with 13 bases between. The CDR3 region has the DNA TGTGCCAGCAGCTTCTCCGGGGACGGAGGAAACACCATATATTTT. Translating it yields CASSFSGDGGNTIYF.

A few counts support this clonotype. The chain joins TRBV7-2 to TRBJ2-7, with D unresolved. Germline CDR1 and CDR2: SGHTA and FQGNSA. The CDR3 is 16 residues long. V was shortened by 1 base and J by 3 bases, with 16 bases between the two germline ends. CDR3 bases: TGTGCCAGCAGCTTAGATCCCTCGGACCCGGGCTACGAGCAGTACTTC. This sequence encodes CASSLDPSDPGYEQYF. Supplemented by reference TRBV7-2 and TRBJ2-7, the full variable domain reads GAGVSQSPSNKVTEKGKDVELRCDPISGHTALYWYRQSLGQGLEFLIYFQGNSAPDKSGLPSDRFSAERTGGSVSTLTIQRTQQEDSAVYLCASSLDPSDPGYEQYFGPGTRLTVT.

The chain is built from TRBV28 and TRBJ2-7; D tentatively fits TRBD1 or TRBD2 (6 bases each). The ends were cut back, 7 bases at V and 2 bases at J, with 21 bases in the middle. The CDR3 sequence is 16 residues long. Germline CDR1 MDHEN, CDR2 SYDVKM. The chain's CDR3 is CASTPVGGPETYEQYF. As DNA, the CDR3 is TGTGCCAGCACCCCGGTGGGGGGCCCGGAGACCTACGAGCAGTACTTC.

Ten or more counts support this clonotype. The chain uses TRBV7-2 and TRBJ2-7, with D tentatively TRBD1 (5 bases). Germline V gives CDR1 SGHTA, CDR2 FQGNSA. The CDR3 covers 15 residues. Trimming took 1 base from V and 0 from J, leaving 10 bases between them. DNA of the CDR3: TGTGCCAGCAGCTTAGGTGGTGGGGCCTCCTACGAGCAGTACTTC. It yields the protein CASSLGGGASYEQYF.

In its sample, this clonotype was seen many times. The V gene is TRBV5-1, the J gene TRBJ1-1, with TRBD1 as a possible D gene (5 bases). This CDR3 spans 16 amino acids. V lost 1 base to trimming and J lost 1 base, with 14 bases between them. Per germline, CDR1 SGHRS and CDR2 YFSETQ. CDR3 DNA sequence: TGCGCCAGCAGCTTGCTGTCTGTTGGACAGAACACTGAAGCTTTCTTT. Its protein product is CASSLLSVGQNTEAFF. Filled out from reference TRBV5-1 and TRBJ1-1, the complete variable domain reads KAGVTQTPRYLIKTRGQQVTLSCSPISGHRSVSWYQQTPGQGLQFLFEYFSETQRNKGNFPGRFSGRQFSNSRSEMNVSTLELGDSALYLCASSLLSVGQNTEAFFGQGTRLTVV.

This clonotype was recorded many times. The chain links TRBV5-6 to TRBJ2-2, with D tentatively TRBD1 (5 bases). CDR1 is SGHDT, CDR2 YYEEEE, per germline. This CDR3 is built from 15 residues. V dropped 5 bases and J dropped 1 base, with 12 bases sitting between them. CDR3 in DNA: TGTGCCAGCAGTTTCGACAGAAAGAACACCGGGGAGCTGTTTTTT. Its protein is CASSFDRKNTGELFF.

V and J are TRBV2 and TRBJ2-2; 9 nucleotides align to TRBD1. The V gene end was trimmed by 5 bases and the J gene end by 4 bases; junction bases not matched to a gene: 8. The CDR3 covers 16 residues. The germline CDR1 and CDR2 sequences are SNHLY and FYNNEI. The CDR3: CASSPPGQGGTGELFF. The CDR3 coding sequence is TGTGCCAGCAGTCCCCCGGGACAGGGCGGCACCGGGGAGCTGTTTTTT.

The chain carries TRBV9 and TRBJ2-1; 9 bases are shared with TRBD2. In germline, CDR1 is SGDLS, CDR2 YYNGEE. With 0 bases clipped from V and 6 bases from J, the junction kept 10 bases outside the gene matches. The CDR3 sequence is 17 residues long. The CDR3 DNA follows: TGTGCCAGCAGCGTAGGGGGTAGCGGGAGTTTTGTCAATGAGCAGTTCTTC. Residues: CASSVGGSGSFVNEQFF.

About this clonotype itself: This clone may be a read error of a much larger clone one base away. V is TRBV2 and J is TRBJ1-1, with D uncertain. Germline assignment: CDR1 SNHLY and CDR2 FYNNEI. CDR3 length: 12 amino acids. This chain's CDR3 is CVSLNGNTEAFF. CDR3 coding DNA: TGTGTCAGCTTAAACGGGAACACTGAAGCTTTCTTT.

The chain has TRBV6-1 and TRBJ2-7; 11 bases line up with TRBD1. There are 15 residues in the CDR3. After removal of 6 bases from V and 0 bases from J, the junction contained 4 bases not matched to a gene. Germline CDR1 and CDR2: MNHNS and SASEGT. This CDR3 is CASSLDRGPSYEQYF. CDR3 sequence (DNA): TGTGCCAGCAGCCTGGACAGGGGGCCCTCCTACGAGCAGTACTTC.

This chain uses TRBV20-1 with TRBJ1-1; D possibly corresponds to TRBD1 (6 bases). Trimming cost V 4 bases and J 0 bases, with 15 bases left between them. The germline V gene encodes CDR1 DFQATT and CDR2 SNEGSKA (reference sequence). This CDR3 is 15 amino acids long. CDR3 coding DNA: TGCAGTGCTAAGTCCCTGGACAGCTTGAACACTGAAGCTTTCTTT. Its translation: CSAKSLDSLNTEAFF.

Details on this clonotype: One junction end disagrees with the germline gene, perhaps due to a read error. The V call is TRBV12-3 or TRBV12-4, the J call TRBJ2-6; 7 bases are shared with TRBD1. The CDR3 runs to 16 residues. CDR3 in DNA: TGTGCCAGCAGTTTTCAGGGGGTCTCTGGGACCAACGTCCTGACTTTC. Translated, it gives CASSFQGVSGTNVLTF.

This clonotype was seen at least ten times. The chain has TRBV7-9 and TRBJ2-7; 9 bases agree with TRBD1. CDR1 SEHNR and CDR2 FQNEAQ come from the germline V gene (reference sequence). Losses at the gene ends were 5 bases for V and 5 bases for J; bases not matched to a gene: 16. The CDR3 has 17 residues. In nucleotides, the CDR3 is TGTGCCAGCAGCACAAGGACAGGGGCTCTAAGGACCCACGAGCAGTACTTC. This codes for CASSTRTGALRTHEQYF.

With regard to this clonotype: A much larger clone sits a single nucleotide away, making a read error possible. The chain has TRBV11-3 and TRBJ2-5, with TRBD2 matching 13 bases. The CDR3 extends over 15 amino acids. V lost 10 bases, J lost 2 bases, and 7 bases stayed unmatched. Germline V CDR1 and CDR2: SGHNT, YENEEA. The CDR3 nucleotides are TGTGCCACAAAAGGGACTAGCGGGAATCAAGAGACCCAGTACTTC. Its protein is CATKGTSGNQETQYF.

There are many counts of this clonotype. The chain uses TRBV7-8 and TRBJ1-1, with 8 positions matching TRBD1. Germline CDR1 and CDR2: SGHVS and FQNEAQ. V gave up 5 bases and J gave up 2 bases; unmatched junction bases: 4. The CDR3 length is 14 residues. The CDR3 DNA is TGTGCCAGCAGCCCGACAGGGGCCAACACTGAAGCTTTCTTT. It encodes CASSPTGANTEAFF. Supplemented by reference TRBV7-8 and TRBJ1-1, the full variable domain reads GAGVSQSPRYKVAKRGQDVALRCDPISGHVSLFWYQQALGQGPEFLTYFQNEAQLDKSGLPSDRFFAERPEGSVSTLKIQRTQQEDSAVYLCASSPTGANTEAFFGQGTRLTVV.

This clonotype has a count of ten or more. The gene calls are TRBV7-4 and TRBJ2-1; TRBD2 matches at 12 bases. The CDR3 loop spans 15 amino acids. Trimming cost V 5 bases and J 7 bases; bases outside gene matches: 6. Germline V gene sequence: CDR1 SGHVT, CDR2 SQSDAQ. CDR3 residues: CASSLGTSGPNEQFF. The CDR3 region has the DNA TGTGCCAGCAGCCTTGGGACTAGCGGGCCGAATGAGCAGTTCTTC. The full variable domain, its missing parts supplied by reference TRBV7-4 and TRBJ2-1, is GAGVSQSPRYKVAKRGRDVALRCDSISGHVTLYWYRQTLGQGSEVLTYSQSDAQRDKSGRPSGRFSAERPERSVSTLKIQRTEQGDSAVYLCASSLGTSGPNEQFFGPGTRLTVL.

This clonotype was counted ten times or more. The genes are TRBV6-5 and TRBJ1-3; D is uncertain. The CDR3 has 12 residues. V was cut by 6 bases and J by 4 bases, with 7 bases left in between. Germline V gene data show CDR1 as MNHEY and CDR2 as SVGAGI. The CDR3 region is CASSEGGNTIYF. For the CDR3, the DNA is TGTGCCAGCAGCGAAGGGGGAAACACCATATATTTT.